This TCR beta chain was sequenced for a study of shared clonotypes between healthy human individuals. Study information: Every donor yielded three CD4 naive, three CD4 memory, two CD8 naive and one CD8 memory plate. Study-level results: Richness estimates generally favored naive over memory subsets. The study found about 5% of naive CD4 clonotypes shared across a few donors.

Measured with immunoSEQ multiplex PCR; TCRdb has only the in-frame clones, and not every one. This table has over 300,000 clones, around 86% appearing once. This clone was picked up one time. Its antigen is currently unknown. Per germline, CDR1 MNHEY and CDR2 SMNVEV (reference sequence). This CDR3 is 15 amino acids long. V lost 6 bases, J lost 2 bases, and 9 bases stayed unmatched. This chain uses TRBV27 with TRBJ2-7; 8 bases fit TRBD1. The TCR comes from a man younger than 35 in good health. The specimen was memory CD8+ T cells sorted from blood. Noted subset: CD45RO+ cells pooled with CCR7-negative TemRA cells. The CDR3 bases are TGTGCCAGCAGGATAGGGACAGGTTATCCCTACGAGCAGTACTTC. Translated: CASRIGTGYPYEQYF.